The entry below gives a single TCR beta chain sequence along with its context. These data belong to a study of blood T cell repertoires in COVID-19. Germline V gene sequence: CDR1 SGHRS, CDR2 YFSETQ. V was cut by 5 bases and J by 4 bases, with 11 bases left in between. CDR3 length: 13 residues. Profiled with immunoSEQ multiplex PCR; TCRdb holds only in-frame clones, not every one. Among 150,000 to 200,000 clones listed, about four fifths were seen once. The sequence derives from a woman aged 80 or over with COVID-19, enrolled during active disease. Sequencing used peripheral blood. The chain carries TRBV5-1 and TRBJ2-3; a possible D gene is TRBD2 (5 bases). Here the CDR3 reads CASSGEGADTQYF. The CDR3 region has the DNA TGCGCCAGCAGTGGCGAGGGCGCAGATACGCAGTATTTT.